What follows are 9 T cell receptor beta chains derived from one specimen sequenced in a study of breast tumors, draining lymph nodes, adjacent tissues. TCRdb reprocessed the multiplex PCR reads via MiXCR and lists one record per CDR3 protein. The table lists tens of thousands of distinct CDR3 sequences, roughly 28% of them singletons. Axillary draining lymph nodes of breast cancer patients supplied the node samples. The sample was axillary lymph node tissue. Source of these receptors: a female donor with breast cancer. Some clones in this sample may be carry-over from other donors' samples.

The V and J genes are TRBV20-1 and TRBJ1-3; D remains ambiguous. The CDR3 extends over 12 amino acids. Germline assignment: CDR1 DFQATT and CDR2 SNEGSKA (reference sequence). V lost 5 bases, J lost 15 bases, and 20 bases lay in between. CDR3 sequence: CSAPSYGNATYF. CDR3 nucleotide sequence: TGCAGTGCTCCTTCATATGGAAACGCCACATATTTT.

This clonotype was found many times. A much larger clone differs from this one at a single base, so this may be a read error. The rearrangement links TRBV20-1 to TRBJ2-7; 11 bases align to TRBD2. The CDR3 is 15 amino acids. J lost 4 bases, V lost 3 bases, and 8 bases had no gene match. Germline CDR1 and CDR2: DFQATT and SNEGSKA (reference sequence). DNA of the CDR3: TGCAGTGCTAGGGGTCTACTAGCGGGAGCATACGAGCAGTACTTC. Translation gives CSARGLLAGAYEQYF.

This clonotype was recorded many times. This rearrangement joins TRBV5-1 to TRBJ2-2; no definite D call. The CDR3 extends over 14 amino acids. Germline CDR1 is SGHRS and CDR2 is YFSETQ. V gave up 2 bases and J gave up 0 bases, with 5 bases separating them. The CDR3 DNA is TGCGCCAGCAGCTTTGAATCGAACACCGGGGAGCTGTTTTTT. Translation gives CASSFESNTGELFF.

Regarding this clonotype: This sequence may be a read error, since a much larger clone differs from it by one base. V is TRBV7-3 and J is TRBJ2-1, with 13 bases fitting TRBD2. The length of the CDR3 is 18 residues. Germline CDR1 is SGHTA and CDR2 is FQGTGA. The CDR3 region is CAGSLLGLAGDYDDEQFF. In DNA, the CDR3 is TGTGCCGGCAGCTTACTAGGACTAGCGGGAGACTATGATGATGAGCAGTTCTTC.

The genes are TRBV11-1 and TRBJ1-2; perhaps TRBD1 as D (5 bases). Trimming took 8 bases from V and 3 from J, leaving 13 bases between them. Germline assignment: CDR1 SGHAT and CDR2 FQDESV (reference sequence). The CDR3 is made up of 13 amino acids. CDR3 amino acids: CASGSGGDYGYTF. The CDR3 nucleotides read TGTGCCAGCGGCTCCGGGGGGGACTATGGCTACACCTTC.

This clonotype was seen repeatedly, ten times or more. This chain links TRBV6-2 or TRBV6-3 with TRBJ2-7; D possibly corresponds to TRBD1 (6 bases). Trimming pared 2 bases from V and 11 bases from J, leaving 16 bases between. Per the germline V gene, CDR1 is MNHEY and CDR2 is SVGEGT. The CDR3 totals 13 residues. DNA for the CDR3: TGTGCCAGCAGTTACGTGGCTAACTCAGGGGAGTACTTC. Amino acids: CASSYVANSGEYF.

This clonotype has a count of ten or more. This chain connects TRBV9 to TRBJ1-2; no definite D call. Per the germline V gene, CDR1 is SGDLS and CDR2 is YYNGEE. V lost 3 bases and J lost 3, with 18 bases in between. This CDR3 region has 16 residues. The CDR3 protein is CASSDPTRTPYYGYTF. Written as DNA, the CDR3 is TGTGCCAGCAGCGACCCTACACGGACCCCCTACTATGGCTACACCTTC.

V gene TRBV4-1 combines with J gene TRBJ1-2, with a possible D match to TRBD1 (5 bases). Germline CDR1 reads MGHRA; CDR2 reads YSYEKL. This CDR3 has 18 residues. Between the trimmed V and J ends, which lost 1 base and 2 bases, there was a span of 20 bases. CDR3 amino acids: CASSQVYGEPGANYGYTF. The CDR3 coding sequence is TGCGCCAGCAGCCAAGTCTACGGAGAACCCGGGGCAAACTATGGCTACACCTTC.

This clonotype was recorded many times. The rearrangement links TRBV19 to TRBJ2-7; no clear D gene. V was trimmed by 6 bases and J by 3 bases, leaving 15 bases between them. This CDR3 has 14 residues. Germline loops: CDR1 LNHDA, CDR2 SQIVND (reference sequence). CDR3 sequence (DNA): TGTGCCAGTAGCCCGGCGTCATTCCTCTACGAGCAGTACTTC. Translated: CASSPASFLYEQYF.